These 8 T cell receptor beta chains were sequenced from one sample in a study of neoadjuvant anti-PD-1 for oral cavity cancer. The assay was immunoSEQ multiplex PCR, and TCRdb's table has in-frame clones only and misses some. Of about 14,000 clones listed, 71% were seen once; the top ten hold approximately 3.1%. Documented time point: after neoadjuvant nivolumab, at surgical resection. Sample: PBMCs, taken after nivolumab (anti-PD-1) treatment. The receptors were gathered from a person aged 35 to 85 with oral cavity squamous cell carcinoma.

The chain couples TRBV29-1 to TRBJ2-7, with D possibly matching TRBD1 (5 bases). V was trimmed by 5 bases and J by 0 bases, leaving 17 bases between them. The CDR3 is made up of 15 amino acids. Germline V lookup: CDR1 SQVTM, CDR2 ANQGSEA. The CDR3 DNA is TGCAGCGTTTTCGACAGTACCTTGAGCTCCTACGAGCAGTACTTC. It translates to CSVFDSTLSSYEQYF.

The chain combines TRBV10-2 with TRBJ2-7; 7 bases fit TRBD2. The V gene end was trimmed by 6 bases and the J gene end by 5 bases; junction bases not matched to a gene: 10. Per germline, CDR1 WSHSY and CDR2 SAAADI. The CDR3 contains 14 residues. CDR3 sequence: CASREGGIAHEQYF. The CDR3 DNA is TGCGCCAGCAGGGAGGGAGGGATAGCCCACGAGCAGTACTTC.

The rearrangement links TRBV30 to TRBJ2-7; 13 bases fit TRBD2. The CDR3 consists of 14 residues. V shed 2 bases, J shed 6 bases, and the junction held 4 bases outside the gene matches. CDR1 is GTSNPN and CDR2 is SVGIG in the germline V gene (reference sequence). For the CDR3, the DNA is TGTGCCTGGAGTCAGGGACTAGCGGGAACCGAGCAGTACTTC. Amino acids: CAWSQGLAGTEQYF. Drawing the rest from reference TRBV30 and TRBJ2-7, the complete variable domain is SQTIHQWPATLVQPVGSPLSLECTVEGTSNPNLYWYRQAAGRGLQLLFYSVGIGQISSEVPQNLSASRPQDRQFILSSKKLLLSDSGFYLCAWSQGLAGTEQYFGPGTRLTVT.

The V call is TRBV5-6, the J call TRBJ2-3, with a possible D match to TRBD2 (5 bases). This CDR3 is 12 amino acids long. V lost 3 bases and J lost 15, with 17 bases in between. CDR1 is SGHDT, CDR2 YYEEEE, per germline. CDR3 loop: CASSWTAGGVYF. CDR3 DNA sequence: TGTGCCAGCAGCTGGACTGCGGGCGGCGTCTATTTT.

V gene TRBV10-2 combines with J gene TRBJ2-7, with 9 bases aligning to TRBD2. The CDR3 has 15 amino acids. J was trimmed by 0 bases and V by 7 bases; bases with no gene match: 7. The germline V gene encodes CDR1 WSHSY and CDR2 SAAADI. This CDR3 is CASKLLAGVSYEQYF. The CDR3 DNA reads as TGCGCCAGCAAACTACTAGCGGGCGTCTCCTACGAGCAGTACTTC.

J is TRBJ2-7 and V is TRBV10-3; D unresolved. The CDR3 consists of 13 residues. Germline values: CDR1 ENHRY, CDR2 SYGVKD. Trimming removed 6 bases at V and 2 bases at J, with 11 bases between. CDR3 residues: CAIRKTEAYEQYF. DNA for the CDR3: TGTGCCATCAGGAAGACCGAGGCCTACGAGCAGTACTTC.

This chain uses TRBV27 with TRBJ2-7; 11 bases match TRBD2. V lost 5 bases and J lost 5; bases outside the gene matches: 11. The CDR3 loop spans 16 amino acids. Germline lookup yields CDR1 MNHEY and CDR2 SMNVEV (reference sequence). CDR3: CASSGLAGKGYDEQYF. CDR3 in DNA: TGTGCCAGCAGTGGACTAGCGGGCAAGGGGTACGACGAGCAGTACTTC.

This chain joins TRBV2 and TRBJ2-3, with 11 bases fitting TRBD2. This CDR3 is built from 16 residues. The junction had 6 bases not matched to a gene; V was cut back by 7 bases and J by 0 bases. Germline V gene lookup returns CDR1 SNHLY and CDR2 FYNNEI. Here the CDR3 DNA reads TGTGCCAGCACCTTCCGGACTAGCGGGAGCACAGATACGCAGTATTTT. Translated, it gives CASTFRTSGSTDTQYF.